The 26 T cell receptor beta chains in this list originate from one sample, sequenced in a study of T-cell reconstitution after alpha-beta-depleted transplantation in children. As it was prepared, the TCRbeta library received unique molecular identifiers. TCRdb processed the PCR reads anew with MiXCR; each CDR3 protein has one entry. The repertoire holds over 200,000 distinct CDR3 sequences, with roughly a tenth as singletons. Here the sequenced sample was PBMCs, taken before TCRalphabeta/CD19-depleted stem cell transplant. The receptor set was obtained from a child younger than two with acute myeloid leukemia, due to receive a stem cell transplant.

The rearrangement links TRBV10-1 to TRBJ2-1; tentative D call: TRBD2 (6 bases). V gave up 0 bases and J gave up 2 bases, with 8 bases separating them. Per the germline V gene, CDR1 is WNHNN and CDR2 is SYGVQD (reference sequence). The CDR3 runs to 15 residues. CDR3: CASSESSGAYNEQFF. As DNA, the CDR3 is TGCGCCAGCAGTGAGTCTAGCGGAGCCTACAATGAGCAGTTCTTC.

This clonotype was detected many times. This chain connects TRBV28 to TRBJ1-5, with 7 bases lining up with TRBD1. V lost 4 bases, J lost 7 bases, and 7 bases stayed unmatched. This CDR3 has 14 residues. The germline gives CDR1 MDHEN, CDR2 SYDVKM. Written as DNA, the CDR3 is TGTGCCAGCAGTTCAGGGGGGGGAGCCCAGCCCCAGCATTTT. As protein: CASSSGGGAQPQHF.

This clonotype was found many times. This chain uses TRBV12-3 or TRBV12-4 with TRBJ2-3; 7 bases agree with TRBD1. This CDR3 has 16 amino acids. Losses at the gene ends were 6 bases for V and 0 bases for J; bases not matched to a gene: 9. The CDR3 here is CASRQGQVWSTDTQYF. DNA for the CDR3: TGTGCCAGCAGACAAGGACAGGTTTGGAGCACAGATACGCAGTATTTT.

This clonotype occurred many times. The chain links TRBV3-1 to TRBJ2-7; 8 bases fit TRBD2. This CDR3 is 14 amino acids long. Looked up from germline, CDR1 is LGHDT and CDR2 is YNNKEL (reference sequence). Unmatched junction bases numbered 2, after V lost 4 bases and J lost 0 bases. The CDR3 reads CASSPGLGSYEQYF. The CDR3 nucleotides read TGTGCCAGCAGCCCGGGACTAGGCTCCTACGAGCAGTACTTC.

Note on this clonotype: It is likely a read error, because the conserved phenylalanine at the end of the CDR3 is missing. This sequence joins TRBV7-2 and TRBJ2-7; D ambiguous. V lost 5 bases, J lost 2 bases, and 10 bases lay in between. Germline V gives CDR1 SGHTA, CDR2 FQGNSA. The length of the CDR3 is 13 residues. The CDR3 here is CASSLDRAYEQYL. CDR3 sequence (DNA): TGTGCCAGCAGCCTAGATAGGGCCTACGAGCAGTACTTA.

The table lists this clonotype with many counts. The CDR3 DNA sequence: TGTGCCAGCAGCTCTGCGCGGAAAGGCTACACCTTC. Translating it yields CASSSARKGYTF. The rearrangement uses TRBV7-2 and TRBJ1-2; D remains ambiguous. V shed 4 bases and J shed 8 bases, with 11 bases lying between them. The CDR3 extends over 12 amino acids. The germline CDR1 and CDR2 sequences are SGHTA and FQGNSA.

As concerns this clonotype: At one end the junction does not follow the germline gene, possibly because of a read error. The J gene is TRBJ2-7, the V gene TRBV18; D possibly corresponds to TRBD2 (5 bases). The V gene's germline CDR1 is KGHSH and CDR2 LQKENI. The CDR3 contains 12 residues. CDR3 nucleotide sequence: TGTGCCAGCTCACCATCCGACTACGAGCAGCACTTC. As protein: CASSPSDYEQHF.

In its sample, this clonotype was seen many times. The chain is built from TRBV6-2 or TRBV6-3 and TRBJ2-7; D is unresolved. CDR1 and CDR2 (germline): MNHEY, SVGEGT. CDR3 size: 13 residues. V lost 5 bases and J lost 3, with 11 bases in between. The CDR3 DNA follows: TGTGCCAGCAGTCTGACTCTTGACTACGAGCAGTACTTC. Its translation: CASSLTLDYEQYF.

This chain links TRBV7-6 with TRBJ2-3, with 11 bases identical to TRBD2. Trimming cost V 0 bases and J 6 bases; bases outside gene matches: 8. This CDR3 is built from 17 residues. Germline CDR1 reads SGHVS; CDR2 reads FNYEAQ. The CDR3 DNA follows: TGTGCCAGCAGCTTAGCGCAGTTAACTAGCGGGAGTGATACGCAGTATTTT. It encodes CASSLAQLTSGSDTQYF. Full variable domain (outside the CDR3, taken from reference TRBV7-6 and TRBJ2-3): GAGVSQSPRYKVTKRGQDVALRCDPISGHVSLYWYRQALGQGPEFLTYFNYEAQQDKSGLPNDRFSAERPEGSISTLTIQRTEQRDSAMYRCASSLAQLTSGSDTQYFGPGTRLTVL.

This clonotype was found many times. This rearrangement joins TRBV9 to TRBJ2-2; no firm D call. V was pared by 5 bases and J by 0 bases, with 11 bases between. The length of the CDR3 is 15 residues. Germline V gene data show CDR1 as SGDLS and CDR2 as YYNGEE. The CDR3: CASRATGANTGELFF. The CDR3 DNA reads as TGTGCCAGCAGAGCAACCGGCGCGAACACCGGGGAGCTGTTTTTT.

This clonotype was found many times. The chain employs TRBV11-3 and TRBJ2-1, with 11 nucleotides matching TRBD2. The CDR3 extends over 16 amino acids. Germline trimming cut 1 base from V and 7 bases from J; bases unmatched to any gene: 6. Germline V gene sequence: CDR1 SGHNT, CDR2 YENEEA. The CDR3 sequence is CASSLGDSGGANEQFF. The DNA of the CDR3 is TGTGCCAGCAGCTTAGGAGATAGCGGGGGGGCAAATGAGCAGTTCTTC.

This clonotype appeared many times. This rearrangement joins TRBV5-1 to TRBJ2-3; possible D gene TRBD2, 5 bases. The CDR3 runs to 11 residues. V lost 4 bases, J lost 6 bases, and 6 bases lay in between. Germline V lookup: CDR1 SGHRS, CDR2 YFSETQ. The CDR3 protein is CASSRRDTQYF. The CDR3 region has the DNA TGCGCCAGCAGCCGGAGGGATACGCAGTATTTT. Complete variable domain (other parts from reference TRBV5-1 and TRBJ2-3): KAGVTQTPRYLIKTRGQQVTLSCSPISGHRSVSWYQQTPGQGLQFLFEYFSETQRNKGNFPGRFSGRQFSNSRSEMNVSTLELGDSALYLCASSRRDTQYFGPGTRLTVL.

This clonotype was detected many times. The CDR3 nucleotides are TGTGCCAGCAGCTTAGGACAGGGGTCCATTAAGGGCTACACCTTC. Protein: CASSLGQGSIKGYTF. The chain uses TRBV7-2 and TRBJ1-2, with 8 bases matching TRBD1. Unmatched junction bases numbered 9, after V lost 1 base and J lost 8 bases. CDR3 length equals 15 residues. Germline assignment: CDR1 SGHTA and CDR2 FQGNSA. The full variable domain, completed using reference TRBV7-2 and TRBJ1-2, is GAGVSQSPSNKVTEKGKDVELRCDPISGHTALYWYRQSLGQGLEFLIYFQGNSAPDKSGLPSDRFSAERTGGSVSTLTIQRTQQEDSAVYLCASSLGQGSIKGYTFGSGTRLTVV.

The CDR3 here is CASMEEREGSAETQYF. The CDR3 region has the DNA TGCGCCAGCATGGAGGAGAGGGAGGGAAGCGCAGAGACCCAGTACTTC. The chain uses TRBV10-1 and TRBJ2-5, with 7 positions matching TRBD2. Germline-derived CDR1 and CDR2 are WNHNN and SYGVQD (reference sequence). V gave up 7 bases and J gave up 4 bases; unmatched junction bases: 15. The CDR3 loop spans 16 amino acids.

This clonotype was picked up many times. The chain uses TRBV9 and TRBJ2-1, with a possible D match to TRBD1 (7 bases). Trimming removed 0 bases at V and 6 bases at J, with 16 bases between. CDR1 is SGDLS, CDR2 YYNGEE, per germline. This CDR3 region has 16 residues. CDR3 DNA: TGTGCCAGCAGCGTAGTTCAGGGGGGATTGATCAATGAGCAGTTCTTC. Protein: CASSVVQGGLINEQFF.

The V call is TRBV27, the J call TRBJ1-1; 8 nucleotides line up with TRBD1. V lost 6 bases and J lost 6; bases outside the gene matches: 9. The CDR3 is 14 residues long. Germline V gene data show CDR1 as MNHEY and CDR2 as SMNVEV (reference sequence). For the CDR3, the DNA is TGTGCCAGCAGATACAGGGGGAGGGTTCCTGAAGCTTTCTTT. Residues: CASRYRGRVPEAFF.

This clonotype was seen at least ten times. This chain joins TRBV25-1 and TRBJ2-3, with 10 bases aligning to TRBD2. Germline V CDR1 and CDR2: MGHDK, SYGVNS. CDR3 length: 17 amino acids. The V and J ends lost 0 bases and 5 bases, in that order; junction bases with no gene match: 8. CDR3 in DNA: TGTGCCAGCAGTGAATACACCCTAGCGGGAGCAAAAGATACGCAGTATTTT. Its translation is CASSEYTLAGAKDTQYF.

Details on this clonotype: A single base separates this from a much larger clone, so it may be a read error. The rearrangement links TRBV2 to TRBJ2-2; D is perhaps TRBD2 (6 bases). Trimming left V 3 bases short and J 1 base short, with 9 bases between. The CDR3 totals 15 residues. The germline CDR1 and CDR2 sequences are SNHLY and FYNNEI. DNA of the CDR3: TGTGCCAGCAGTGATGCGGGGATGAACACCGGGGAGCTGTTTTTT. It specifies CASSDAGMNTGELFF.

This clonotype appeared many times. The chain uses TRBV7-2 and TRBJ2-5; 8 bases map to TRBD1. Germline loops: CDR1 SGHTA, CDR2 FQGNSA. After removal of 5 bases from V and 1 base from J, the junction contained 9 bases not matched to a gene. CDR3 size: 16 residues. The CDR3: CASSQPGQGAQETQYF. CDR3 bases: TGTGCCAGCAGCCAACCTGGACAGGGAGCCCAAGAGACCCAGTACTTC.

In this sample, this clonotype turned up many times. CDR3 sequence (DNA): TGTGCCAGCTCACGAAGTTCAGGGGAGTGGGGGACTGAAGCTTTCTTT. Translated: CASSRSSGEWGTEAFF. The chain is built from TRBV18 and TRBJ1-1, with D perhaps TRBD1 (6 bases). This CDR3 region has 16 residues. V lost 4 bases and J 5 bases, leaving 20 bases between the germline ends. The germline gives CDR1 KGHSH, CDR2 LQKENI. Complete variable domain (other parts from reference TRBV18 and TRBJ1-1): NAGVMQNPRHLVRRRGQEARLRCSPMKGHSHVYWYRQLPEEGLKFMVYLQKENIIDESGMPKERFSAEFPKEGPSILRIQQVVRGDSAAYFCASSRSSGEWGTEAFFGQGTRLTVV.

This clonotype was seen many times. The chain combines TRBV12-3 or TRBV12-4 with TRBJ2-7; a possible D gene is TRBD2 (6 bases). The CDR3 consists of 15 residues. The V and J ends lost 1 base and 4 bases respectively, with 14 bases between them. CDR3 sequence: CASSLGSVLAYEQYF. CDR3 coding DNA: TGTGCCAGCAGTTTAGGGTCAGTACTAGCTTACGAGCAGTACTTC.

This clonotype was seen many times. This chain connects TRBV20-1 to TRBJ1-1; no reliable D call. Deletions cut 2 bases from V and 1 base from J, with 2 bases between. The CDR3 totals 11 residues. Germline-derived CDR1 and CDR2 are DFQATT and SNEGSKA (reference sequence). The CDR3 loop is CSARQNTEAFF. CDR3 bases: TGCAGTGCTAGACAGAACACTGAAGCTTTCTTT.

In this sample, this clonotype turned up many times. This chain uses TRBV20-1 with TRBJ2-7, with D perhaps assigned TRBD1 or TRBD2 (5 bases each). Trimming left V 4 bases short and J 0 bases short, with 13 bases between. Germline CDR1 DFQATT, CDR2 SNEGSKA (reference sequence). CDR3 size: 14 residues. CDR3 nucleotides: TGCAGTGCTATCCCAGGGACGAGCTCCTACGAGCAGTACTTC. It specifies CSAIPGTSSYEQYF.

The table lists this clonotype with many counts. The CDR3 reads CASSLVQGSGYTF. The CDR3, as DNA: TGCGCCAGCAGCTTGGTCCAGGGGTCTGGCTACACCTTC. The chain combines TRBV5-1 with TRBJ1-2; D might be TRBD1 (6 bases). Germline V lookup: CDR1 SGHRS, CDR2 YFSETQ. This CDR3 is built from 13 residues. The V end was cut by 0 bases, the J end by 7 bases, with 10 bases between.

This clonotype was counted at least ten times. This chain connects TRBV7-8 to TRBJ1-2; D not resolved. Germline values: CDR1 SGHVS, CDR2 FQNEAQ. V dropped 3 bases and J dropped 0 bases, with 14 bases sitting between them. The CDR3 runs to 16 residues. CDR3 DNA sequence: TGTGCCAGCAGCTTTAGTGCTAGCATAGCTAACTATGGCTACACCTTC. Translating gives CASSFSASIANYGYTF.

The sample holds many counts of this clonotype. The chain couples TRBV20-1 to TRBJ2-1, with 8 bases matching TRBD2. The CDR3 has 14 amino acids. The V gene's germline CDR1 is DFQATT and CDR2 SNEGSKA (reference sequence). The J segment lost 3 bases and the V segment lost 5 bases, leaving 6 bases of the junction unmatched. The CDR3 protein is CSAPHSGNYNEQFF. CDR3 sequence (DNA): TGCAGTGCTCCCCATAGCGGGAACTACAATGAGCAGTTCTTC.